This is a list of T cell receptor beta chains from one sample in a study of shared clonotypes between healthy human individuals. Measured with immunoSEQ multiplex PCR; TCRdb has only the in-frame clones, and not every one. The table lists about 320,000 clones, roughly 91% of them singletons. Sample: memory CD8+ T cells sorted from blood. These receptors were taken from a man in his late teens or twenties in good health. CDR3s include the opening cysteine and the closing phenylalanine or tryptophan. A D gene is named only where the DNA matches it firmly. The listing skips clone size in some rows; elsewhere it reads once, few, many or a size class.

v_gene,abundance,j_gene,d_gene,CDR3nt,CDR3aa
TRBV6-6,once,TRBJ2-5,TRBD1,TGTGCCAGCATGGCACACAGGGGGGAGACCCAGTACTTC,CASMAHRGETQYF
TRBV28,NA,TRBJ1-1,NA,TGTGCCAGCAGTCCTTATTCCGACACTGAAGCTTTCTTT,CASSPYSDTEAFF
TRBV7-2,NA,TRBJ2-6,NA,TGTGCCAGCAGCTTCGCAGGGTGGGGTTCCTCTGGGGCCAACGTCCTGACTTTC,CASSFAGWGSSGANVLTF
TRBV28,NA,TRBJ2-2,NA,TGTGCCAGCAGTTTGAATTCCGGGGAGCTGTTTTTT,CASSLNSGELFF
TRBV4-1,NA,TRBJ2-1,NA,TGCGCCAGCAGCCAAGATAAGGGGCATGAGCAGTTCTTC,CASSQDKGHEQFF
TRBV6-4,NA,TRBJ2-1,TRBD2,TGTGCCAGCAGCAGACTAGCGGAGGATGAGCAGTTCTTC,CASSRLAEDEQFF
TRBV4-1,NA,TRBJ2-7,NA,TGCGCCAGCAGCCAGGTCCTGGGGGTTCGCGACGAGCAGTACTTC,CASSQVLGVRDEQYF
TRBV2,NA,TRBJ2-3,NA,TGTGCCAGCAGCCCGACCGCGAGCACAGATACGCAGTATTTT,CASSPTASTDTQYF
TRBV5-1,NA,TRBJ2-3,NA,TGCGCCAGCAGCGGTGTTCGTGGAAGCACAGATACGCAGTATTTT,CASSGVRGSTDTQYF
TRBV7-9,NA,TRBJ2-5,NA,TGTGCCAGCAGCTTATACGGAGAGACCCAGTACTTC,CASSLYGETQYF
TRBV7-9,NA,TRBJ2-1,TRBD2,TGTGCCAGCAGCCCCCGGACTAGCGGCCGCTCCTACAATGAGCAGTTCTTC,CASSPRTSGRSYNEQFF
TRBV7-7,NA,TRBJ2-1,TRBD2,TGTGCTAGCAGCTCAGAGCTAGCGGATGAGCAGTTCTTC,CASSSELADEQFF
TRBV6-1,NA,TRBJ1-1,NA,TGTGCCAGCAGGGAGCAGGCAAACACTGAAGCTTTCTTT,CASREQANTEAFF
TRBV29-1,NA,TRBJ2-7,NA,TGCAGCGTGGAAGACAGCGACCCCTCCTACGAGCAGTACTTC,CSVEDSDPSYEQYF
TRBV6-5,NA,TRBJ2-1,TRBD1,TGTGCCAGCAGTAGCCAGGGACAGGACAATGAGCAGTTCTTC,CASSSQGQDNEQFF
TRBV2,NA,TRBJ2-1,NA,TGTGCCATCTTGTGGCGGGATTTACGATCCAATGAGCAGTTCTTC,CAILWRDLRSNEQFF
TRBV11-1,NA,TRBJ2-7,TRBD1,TGTGCCAGCAGCTTTTCAGGGGGCTCCTACGAGCAGTACTTC,CASSFSGGSYEQYF
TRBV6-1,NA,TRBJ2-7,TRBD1,TGTGCCAGCAGTGGTTTGCGGGCAGGGGGTTACGAGCAGTACTTC,CASSGLRAGGYEQYF
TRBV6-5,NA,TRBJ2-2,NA,TGTGCCAGCAGTCCCTTGTGGACAGTCACCGGGGAGCTGTTTTTT,CASSPLWTVTGELFF
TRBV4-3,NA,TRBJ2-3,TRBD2,TGCGCCAGCAGCCGACGACTAGCGGGAGATCGGGCAGATACGCAGTATTTT,CASSRRLAGDRADTQYF
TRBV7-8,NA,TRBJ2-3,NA,TGTGCCAGCAGCCCCCAGGGGGGTCCGGCAGATACGCAGTATTTT,CASSPQGGPADTQYF
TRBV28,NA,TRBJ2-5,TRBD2,TGTGCCAGCAGTTCGCGACTAGCGGGGGTGGAGACCCAGTACTTC,CASSSRLAGVETQYF
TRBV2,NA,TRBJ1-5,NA,TGTGCCAGCAGTGAAGGTGAAGGGGCTAGCAATCAGCCCCAGCATTTT,CASSEGEGASNQPQHF
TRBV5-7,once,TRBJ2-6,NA,TGTGCCAGCAGCTTGGAGGGGCGGGCTTACGGCAACGTCCTGACTTTC,CASSLEGRAYGNVLTF
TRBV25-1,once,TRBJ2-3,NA,TGTGCCAGCAGTGAATTGGGGGATCCCACAGATACGCAGTATTTT,CASSELGDPTDTQYF
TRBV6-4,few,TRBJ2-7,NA,TGTGCCAGCAGTGGCAAATTATCCTACGAGCAGTACTTC,CASSGKLSYEQYF
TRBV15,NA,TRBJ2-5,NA,TGTGCCACCAGCAGAGTGAGGGGACAAGAGACCCAGTACTTC,CATSRVRGQETQYF
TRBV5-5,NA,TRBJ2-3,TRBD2,TGTGCCAGCAGCTTAATTTTAGCGGGACACTTCACAGATACGCAGTATTTT,CASSLILAGHFTDTQYF
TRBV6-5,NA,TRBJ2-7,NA,TGTGCCAGCAGTTCGGACGGATACGAGCAGTACTTC,CASSSDGYEQYF
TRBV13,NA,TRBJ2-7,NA,TGTGCCAGCAGCCCACCCGCCGGGACACCATTTTACGAGCAGTACTTC,CASSPPAGTPFYEQYF
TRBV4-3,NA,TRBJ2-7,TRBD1,TGCGCCAGCAGCCAGGGGACAGGTTACGAGCAGTACTTC,CASSQGTGYEQYF
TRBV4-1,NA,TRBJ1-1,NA,TGCGCCAGCAGCGTCCCCCGGGTTTTCCCCCCTGAAGCTTTCTTT,CASSVPRVFPPEAFF
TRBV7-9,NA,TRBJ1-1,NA,TGTGCCAGCAGCTACTCAAAGGAGACCATGAACACTGAAGCTTTCTTT,CASSYSKETMNTEAFF